The TCR beta chain described here comes from a study of blood T cell repertoires in COVID-19. In the study overall: The United States, Italy and Spain supplied acute and convalescent COVID-19 samples. The analysed material was cDNA or gDNA that came from T cells, B-cell-depleted T cells, or PBMCs.

Measured with immunoSEQ multiplex PCR; TCRdb has only the in-frame clones, and not every one. The sample has under 250,000 clones; about 86% are singletons. Trimming at V came to 3 bases and at J to 3 bases, leaving 3 bases not matched to a gene. CDR1 is KGHSH, CDR2 LQKENI, per germline. This CDR3 is built from 15 residues. In the case of this clone: Different DNA sequences within this sample yield the same CDR3.

This rearrangement joins TRBV18 to TRBJ2-2, with 8 bases identical to TRBD1. Input material: peripheral blood. The sequence came from a man aged 50 to 59 with active or convalescent COVID-19. The CDR3 DNA reads TGTGCCAGCTCACCCGGACAGGGCTACACCGGGGAGCTGTTTTTT. Its protein product is CASSPGQGYTGELFF.